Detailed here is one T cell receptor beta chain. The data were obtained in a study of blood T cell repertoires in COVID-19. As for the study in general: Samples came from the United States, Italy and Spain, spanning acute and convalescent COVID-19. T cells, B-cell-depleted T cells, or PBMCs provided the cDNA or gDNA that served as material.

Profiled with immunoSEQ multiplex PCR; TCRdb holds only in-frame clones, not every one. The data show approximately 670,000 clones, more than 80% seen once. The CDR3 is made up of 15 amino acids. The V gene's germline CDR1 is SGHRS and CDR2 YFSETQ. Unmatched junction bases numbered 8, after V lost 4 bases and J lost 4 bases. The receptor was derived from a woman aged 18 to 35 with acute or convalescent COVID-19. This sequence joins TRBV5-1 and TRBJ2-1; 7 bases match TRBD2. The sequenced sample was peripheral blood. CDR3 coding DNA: TGCGCCAGCAGCCCTCTAGCGGACGCTTACAATGAGCAGTTCTTC. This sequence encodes CASSPLADAYNEQFF. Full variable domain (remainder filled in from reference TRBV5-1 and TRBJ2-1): KAGVTQTPRYLIKTRGQQVTLSCSPISGHRSVSWYQQTPGQGLQFLFEYFSETQRNKGNFPGRFSGRQFSNSRSEMNVSTLELGDSALYLCASSPLADAYNEQFFGPGTRLTVL.